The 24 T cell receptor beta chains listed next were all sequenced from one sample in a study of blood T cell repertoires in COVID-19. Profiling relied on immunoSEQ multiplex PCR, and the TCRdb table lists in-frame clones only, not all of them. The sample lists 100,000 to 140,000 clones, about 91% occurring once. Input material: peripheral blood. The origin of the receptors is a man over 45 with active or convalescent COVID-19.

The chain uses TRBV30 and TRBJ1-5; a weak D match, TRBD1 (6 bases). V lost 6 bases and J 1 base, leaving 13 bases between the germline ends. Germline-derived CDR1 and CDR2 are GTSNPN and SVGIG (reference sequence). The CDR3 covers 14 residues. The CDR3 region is CACTRGGSNQPQHF. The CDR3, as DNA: TGTGCCTGCACCAGGGGAGGGAGCAATCAGCCCCAGCATTTT.

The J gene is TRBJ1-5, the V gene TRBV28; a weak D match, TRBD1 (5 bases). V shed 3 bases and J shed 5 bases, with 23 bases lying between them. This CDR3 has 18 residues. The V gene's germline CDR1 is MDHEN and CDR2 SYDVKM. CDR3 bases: TGTGCCAGCAGTTTTTTCTTCCCCCGGGGGGATAAGCATCAGCCCCAGCATTTT. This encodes CASSFFFPRGDKHQPQHF.

CDR3 nucleotides: TGTGCCAGCAAACGAGGGTACTCCGGGGAGCTGTTTTTT. As protein: CASKRGYSGELFF. This chain joins TRBV27 and TRBJ2-2; tentative D call: TRBD2 (5 bases). Germline loops: CDR1 MNHEY, CDR2 SMNVEV (reference sequence). The CDR3 spans 13 residues. The V end was cut by 7 bases, the J end by 6 bases, with 12 bases between.

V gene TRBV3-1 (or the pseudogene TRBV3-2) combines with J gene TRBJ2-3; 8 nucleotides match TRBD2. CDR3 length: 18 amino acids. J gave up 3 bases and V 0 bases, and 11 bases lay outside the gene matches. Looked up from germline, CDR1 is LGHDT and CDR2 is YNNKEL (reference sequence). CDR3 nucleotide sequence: TGTGCCAGCAGCCAAGAAGAAGAGCGGGAGATAGTTACAGATACGCAGTATTTT. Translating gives CASSQEEEREIVTDTQYF.

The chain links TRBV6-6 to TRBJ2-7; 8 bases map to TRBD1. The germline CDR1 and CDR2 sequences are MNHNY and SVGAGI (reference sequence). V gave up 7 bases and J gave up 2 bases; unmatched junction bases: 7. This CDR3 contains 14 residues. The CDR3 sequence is CASTPGQAPYEQYF. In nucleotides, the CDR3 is TGTGCCAGCACCCCGGGACAGGCTCCCTACGAGCAGTACTTC.

CDR3 nucleotide sequence: TGTGCCAGCAGCGGGGGACTAGCGACACAAGAGACCCAGTACTTC. It codes for CASSGGLATQETQYF. V gene TRBV7-2 combines with J gene TRBJ2-5, with 10 bases lining up with TRBD2. The CDR3 has 15 residues. From germline, CDR1 is SGHTA and CDR2 FQGNSA. Losses at the gene ends were 5 bases for V and 2 bases for J; bases not matched to a gene: 5.

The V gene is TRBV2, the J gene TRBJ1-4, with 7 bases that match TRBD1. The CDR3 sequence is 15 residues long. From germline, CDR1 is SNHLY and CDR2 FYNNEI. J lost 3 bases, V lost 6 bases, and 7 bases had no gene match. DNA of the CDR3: TGTGCCAGCAGCTCCGGGGGACAGTCTAATGAAAAACTGTTTTTT. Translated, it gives CASSSGGQSNEKLFF.

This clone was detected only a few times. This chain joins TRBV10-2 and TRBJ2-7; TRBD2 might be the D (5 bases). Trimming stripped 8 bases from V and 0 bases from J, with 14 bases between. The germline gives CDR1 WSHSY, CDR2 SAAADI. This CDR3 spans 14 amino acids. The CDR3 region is CASHSGWSSYEQYF. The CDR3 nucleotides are TGCGCCAGCCATTCGGGATGGAGCTCCTACGAGCAGTACTTC.

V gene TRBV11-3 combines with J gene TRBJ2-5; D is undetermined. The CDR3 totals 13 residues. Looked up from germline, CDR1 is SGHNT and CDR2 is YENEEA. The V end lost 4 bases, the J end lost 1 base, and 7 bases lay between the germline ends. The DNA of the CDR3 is TGTGCCAGCAGCTCCCGCGGCCAAGAGACCCAGTACTTC. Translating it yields CASSSRGQETQYF.

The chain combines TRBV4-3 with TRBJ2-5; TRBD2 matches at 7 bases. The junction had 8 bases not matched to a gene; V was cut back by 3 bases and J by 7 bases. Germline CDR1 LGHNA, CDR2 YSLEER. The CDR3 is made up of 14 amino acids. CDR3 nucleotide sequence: TGCGCCAGCAGCCACGGACTAGGGAAGGCGACCCAGTACTTC. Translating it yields CASSHGLGKATQYF.

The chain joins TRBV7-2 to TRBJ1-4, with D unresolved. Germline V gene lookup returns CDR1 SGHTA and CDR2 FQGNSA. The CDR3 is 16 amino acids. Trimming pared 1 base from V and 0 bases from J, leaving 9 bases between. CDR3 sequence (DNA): TGTGCCAGCAGCTTAGACAGACCAACAACTAATGAAAAACTGTTTTTT. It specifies CASSLDRPTTNEKLFF.

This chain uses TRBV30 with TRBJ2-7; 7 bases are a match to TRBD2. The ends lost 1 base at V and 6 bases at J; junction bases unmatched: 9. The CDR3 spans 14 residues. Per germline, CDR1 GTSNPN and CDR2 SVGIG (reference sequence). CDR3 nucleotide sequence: TGTGCCTGGAGTGCTTTAGAAAGGGAGGGCGAGCAGTACTTC. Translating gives CAWSALEREGEQYF. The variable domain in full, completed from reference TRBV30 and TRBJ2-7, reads SQTIHQWPATLVQPVGSPLSLECTVEGTSNPNLYWYRQAAGRGLQLLFYSVGIGQISSEVPQNLSASRPQDRQFILSSKKLLLSDSGFYLCAWSALEREGEQYFGPGTRLTVT.

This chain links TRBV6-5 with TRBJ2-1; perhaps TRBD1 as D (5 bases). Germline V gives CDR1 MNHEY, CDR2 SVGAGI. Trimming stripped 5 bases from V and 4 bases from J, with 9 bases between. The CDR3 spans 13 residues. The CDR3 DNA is TGTGCCAGCAGTAGGGGCTCTTACAATGAGCAGTTCTTC. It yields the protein CASSRGSYNEQFF.

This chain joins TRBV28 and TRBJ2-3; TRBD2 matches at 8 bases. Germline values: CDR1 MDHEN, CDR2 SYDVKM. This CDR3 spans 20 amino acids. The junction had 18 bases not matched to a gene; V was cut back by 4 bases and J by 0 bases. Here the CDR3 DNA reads TGTGCCAGCAGTTCAATTAAGCCCACTAGCGGCGAATATAGCACAGATACGCAGTATTTT. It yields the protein CASSSIKPTSGEYSTDTQYF. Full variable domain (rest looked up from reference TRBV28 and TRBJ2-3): DVKVTQSSRYLVKRTGEKVFLECVQDMDHENMFWYRQDPGLGLRLIYFSYDVKMKEKGDIPEGYSVSREKKERFSLILESASTNQTSMYLCASSSIKPTSGEYSTDTQYFGPGTRLTVL.

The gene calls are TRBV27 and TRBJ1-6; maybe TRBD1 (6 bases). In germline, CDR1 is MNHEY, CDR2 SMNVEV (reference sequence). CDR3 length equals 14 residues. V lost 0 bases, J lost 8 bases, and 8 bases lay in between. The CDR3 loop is CASSLSRGDSPLHF. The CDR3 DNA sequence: TGTGCCAGCAGTTTATCCAGGGGAGATTCACCCCTCCACTTT.

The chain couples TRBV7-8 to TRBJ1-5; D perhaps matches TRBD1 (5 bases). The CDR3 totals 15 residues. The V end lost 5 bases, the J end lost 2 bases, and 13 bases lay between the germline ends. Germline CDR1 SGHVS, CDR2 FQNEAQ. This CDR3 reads CASSHGGGGNQPQHF. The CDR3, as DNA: TGTGCCAGCAGCCACGGCGGAGGGGGCAATCAGCCCCAGCATTTT.

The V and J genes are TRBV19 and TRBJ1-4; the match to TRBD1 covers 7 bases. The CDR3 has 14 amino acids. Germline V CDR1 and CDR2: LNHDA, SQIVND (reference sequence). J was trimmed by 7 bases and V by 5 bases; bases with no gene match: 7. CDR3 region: CASSVQGVGEKLFF. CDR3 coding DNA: TGTGCCAGTAGTGTTCAGGGGGTTGGTGAAAAACTGTTTTTT.

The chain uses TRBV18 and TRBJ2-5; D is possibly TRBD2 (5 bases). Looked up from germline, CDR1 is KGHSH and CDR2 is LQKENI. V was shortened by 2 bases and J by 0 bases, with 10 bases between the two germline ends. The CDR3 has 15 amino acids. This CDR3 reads CASSPSKDYQETQYF. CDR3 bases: TGTGCCAGCTCACCATCTAAGGACTACCAAGAGACCCAGTACTTC.

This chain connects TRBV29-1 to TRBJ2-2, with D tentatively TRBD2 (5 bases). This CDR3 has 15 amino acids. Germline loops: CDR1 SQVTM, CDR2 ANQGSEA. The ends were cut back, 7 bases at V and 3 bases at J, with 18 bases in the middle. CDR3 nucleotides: TGCAGCGCCAAAGGGAGAGGGCGAGACACCGGGGAGCTGTTTTTT. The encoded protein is CSAKGRGRDTGELFF.

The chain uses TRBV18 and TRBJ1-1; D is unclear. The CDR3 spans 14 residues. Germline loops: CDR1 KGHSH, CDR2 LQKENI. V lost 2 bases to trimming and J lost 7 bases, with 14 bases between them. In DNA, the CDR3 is TGTGCCAGCTCACCAGGCAGCAGAGCGTATGAAGCTTTCTTT. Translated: CASSPGSRAYEAFF.

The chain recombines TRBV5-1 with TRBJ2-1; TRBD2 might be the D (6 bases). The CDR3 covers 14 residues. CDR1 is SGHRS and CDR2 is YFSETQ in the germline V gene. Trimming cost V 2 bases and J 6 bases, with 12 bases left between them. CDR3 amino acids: CASSFGATSNEQFF. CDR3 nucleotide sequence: TGCGCCAGCAGCTTTGGGGCGACTAGCAATGAGCAGTTCTTC.

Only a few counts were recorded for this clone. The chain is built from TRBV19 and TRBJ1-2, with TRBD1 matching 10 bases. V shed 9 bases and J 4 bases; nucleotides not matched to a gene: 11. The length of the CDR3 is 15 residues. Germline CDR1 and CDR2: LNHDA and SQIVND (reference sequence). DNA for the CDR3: TGTGCCAGCCGTCCCGGGACAGGGGATGTCTATGGCTACACCTTC. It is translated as CASRPGTGDVYGYTF.

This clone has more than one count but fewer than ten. CDR3 in amino acids: CASGGSTGYNEKLFF. CDR3 sequence (DNA): TGTGCCAGCGGTGGATCGACAGGTTATAATGAAAAACTGTTTTTT. This chain links TRBV2 with TRBJ1-4; D is perhaps TRBD1 (6 bases). There are 15 residues in the CDR3. The ends were cut back, 8 bases at V and 4 bases at J, with 17 bases in the middle. Germline V gene data show CDR1 as SNHLY and CDR2 as FYNNEI.

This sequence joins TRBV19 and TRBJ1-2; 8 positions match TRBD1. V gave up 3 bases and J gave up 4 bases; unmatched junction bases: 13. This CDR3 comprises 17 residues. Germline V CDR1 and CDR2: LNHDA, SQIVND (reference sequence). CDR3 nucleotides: TGTGCCAGTAGTATGGGTTTGGGGACAGGCGGCAGCTATGGCTACACCTTC. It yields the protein CASSMGLGTGGSYGYTF.